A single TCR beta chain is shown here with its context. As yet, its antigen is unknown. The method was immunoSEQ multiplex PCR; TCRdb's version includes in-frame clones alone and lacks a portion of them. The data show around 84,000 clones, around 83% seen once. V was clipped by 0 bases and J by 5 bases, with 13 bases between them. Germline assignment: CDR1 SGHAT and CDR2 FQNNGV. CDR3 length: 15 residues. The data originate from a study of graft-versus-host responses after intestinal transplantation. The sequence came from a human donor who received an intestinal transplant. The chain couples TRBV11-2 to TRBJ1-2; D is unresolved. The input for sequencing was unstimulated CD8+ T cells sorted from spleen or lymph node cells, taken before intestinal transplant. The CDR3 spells CASSLEAGPDYGYTF. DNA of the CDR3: TGTGCCAGCAGCTTAGAGGCAGGACCCGATTATGGCTACACCTTC.